This T cell receptor (beta chain) was identified during a study of blood T cell repertoires in COVID-19. Trimming took 4 bases from V and 5 from J, leaving 20 bases between them. Germline CDR1 and CDR2: MGHRA and YSYEKL. The CDR3 is 16 residues long. Using immunoSEQ multiplex PCR, the repertoire was profiled, and TCRdb retains in-frame clones only, with some absent. Of approximately 210,000 clones in the sample, about four fifths were seen once. The chain has TRBV4-1 and TRBJ2-5, with D possibly matching TRBD2 (8 bases). The sequence derives from a woman aged 55 to 70 who had recovered from COVID-19. The sequencing sample was made of PBMCs or T cells enriched from blood (not recorded which). CDR3 DNA sequence: TGCGCCAGCAGCCTGACAGGGCGGGGGGCCGGGGAGACCCAGTACTTC. Translated, it gives CASSLTGRGAGETQYF.